This T cell receptor (beta chain) was profiled in a study of OX40 agonist ivuxolimab in advanced cancers. Study as a whole: Ivuxolimab is a fully human IgG2 antibody that activates OX40 (CD134). The dose-escalation cohort had hepatocellular carcinoma, melanoma, renal cell or head and neck cancer. Notes on the study in general: Compared with CD4+, CD8+ T cells on average had more expanded clones.

CDR3 length equals 13 residues. V shed 10 bases and J shed 7 bases, with 17 bases lying between them. Germline V gives CDR1 LNHDA, CDR2 SQIVND (reference sequence). TCRdb's copy holds only in-frame clones and misses some; the assay was immunoSEQ multiplex PCR. The sample records 52,000 or so clones, roughly 84% being singletons. Of note for this clone: Its cognate antigen is unknown.

The sample consisted of CD4+ or CD8+ T cells sorted from blood, taken in a trial of the OX40 agonist ivuxolimab. The rearrangement links TRBV19 to TRBJ1-5; D is perhaps TRBD1 (6 bases). The clonotype originates from an adult with an advanced solid tumor such as melanoma, head and neck, liver or kidney cancer. The CDR3 DNA sequence: TGTGCCACCTCCCCGGGGGCTCGGCAGCCCCAGCATTTT. This translates into CATSPGARQPQHF.